Listed below are T cell receptor beta chains from one sample, sequenced in a study of memory CD8 T cells in hepatitis C reinfection. Measured with immunoSEQ multiplex PCR; TCRdb has only the in-frame clones, and not every one. The table shows approximately 46,000 clones, with roughly nine tenths occurring only once. Material for sequencing was naive CD8+ T cells sorted from blood. These receptor sequences come from a man aged 18 to 29 with hepatitis C virus infection. Each CDR3 is given with its conserved first and last residue. The D gene is left open where the match is weak. Clone size, where shown, is once, few, many, or a class for clones that have expanded.

CASSFDRANYGYTF | TGTGCCAGCAGTTTCGACAGAGCTAACTATGGCTACACCTTC | NA | TRBJ1-2 | NA | TRBV6-5
CASSRSDRGEDTGELFF | TGTGCCAGCAGCAGATCAGACAGGGGGGAGGACACCGGGGAGCTGTTTTTT | NA | TRBJ2-2 | NA | TRBV21-1
CASSFGGTGELFF | TGTGCCAGCAGCTTCGGAGGAACCGGGGAGCTGTTTTTT | NA | TRBJ2-2 | NA | TRBV7-2
CASSDRTSSYNEQFF | TGTGCCAGCTCGGACAGGACCAGCTCCTACAATGAGCAGTTCTTC | NA | TRBJ2-1 | TRBD1 | TRBV18
CASTPGVNTGELFF | TGTGCCAGCACCCCAGGGGTGAATACCGGGGAGCTGTTTTTT | NA | TRBJ2-2 | NA | TRBV27
CSVEDRGASGANVLTF | TGCAGCGTTGAAGACAGGGGCGCCTCTGGGGCCAACGTCCTGACTTTC | once | TRBJ2-6 | NA | TRBV29-1
CAISDGGVRTEAFF | TGTGCCATCAGTGACGGGGGGGTGCGGACTGAAGCTTTCTTT | few | TRBJ1-1 | NA | TRBV10-3
CASSLDWTGRTDTQYF | TGTGCCAGCAGTTTGGACTGGACAGGGAGGACAGATACGCAGTATTTT | NA | TRBJ2-3 | TRBD1 | TRBV11-2
CASSRGVGNEQFF | TGTGCCAGCAGTCGGGGAGTAGGAAATGAGCAGTTCTTC | once | TRBJ2-1 | NA | TRBV6-5
CATSDTRDYAYEQYF | TGTGCCACCAGCGATACGCGGGACTACGCCTACGAGCAGTACTTC | NA | TRBJ2-7 | TRBD2 | TRBV15
CASSLGGARSTEAFF | TGTGCCAGCAGCTTAGGGGGCGCCAGGAGCACTGAAGCTTTCTTT | NA | TRBJ1-1 | NA | TRBV7-9
CASSLSGTQLESSTDTQYF | TGTGCCAGCAGCTTATCAGGGACACAACTTGAATCGAGCACAGATACGCAGTATTTT | NA | TRBJ2-3 | NA | TRBV11-2
CASSLKTGGAGELFF | TGTGCCAGCAGCCTAAAGACAGGGGGCGCCGGGGAGCTGTTTTTT | NA | TRBJ2-2 | TRBD1 | TRBV7-9
CASRSGSSSYNEQFF | TGTGCCAGCAGATCCGGGTCGAGCTCCTACAATGAGCAGTTCTTC | NA | TRBJ2-1 | NA | TRBV27
CASSPQHRTGEGLFF | TGTGCCAGCAGCCCTCAACACCGGACAGGAGAGGGACTGTTTTTT | NA | TRBJ1-4 | TRBD1 | TRBV6-5
CASSQEDGLAGTGELFF | TGTGCCAGCAGCCAAGAAGATGGGCTGGCGGGCACCGGGGAGCTGTTTTTT | NA | TRBJ2-2 | NA | TRBV4-2
CASSVGQGSGNTIYF | TGTGCCAGCAGCGTAGGACAGGGCAGTGGAAACACCATATATTTT | NA | TRBJ1-3 | TRBD1 | TRBV9
CASSLRLAGGNEQFF | TGTGCCAGCAGCCTCCGACTAGCGGGAGGAAATGAGCAGTTCTTC | NA | TRBJ2-1 | TRBD2 | TRBV5-8
CASSYTGADTQYF | TGCGCCAGCAGCTACACAGGGGCGGATACGCAGTATTTT | NA | TRBJ2-3 | TRBD1 | TRBV5-1
CASSMTGSGNTIYF | TGTGCCAGTAGTATGACGGGCTCTGGAAACACCATATATTTT | NA | TRBJ1-3 | NA | TRBV19
CASSPTGLHPGEQYF | TGTGCCAGCAGCCCGACGGGACTCCACCCCGGGGAGCAGTACTTC | NA | TRBJ2-7 | NA | TRBV7-9
CASHPGVFVSTDTQYF | TGTGCCAGCCACCCCGGAGTGTTCGTAAGCACAGATACGCAGTATTTT | NA | TRBJ2-3 | NA | TRBV7-9
CASSQASGNTIYF | TGTGCCAGCAGCCAGGCCTCGGGAAACACCATATATTTT | NA | TRBJ1-3 | NA | TRBV14
CASSTGDYGYTF | TGTGCCAGCAGCACGGGAGATTATGGCTACACCTTC | NA | TRBJ1-2 | NA | TRBV9
CASSLMGGGYTF | TGTGCCAGCAGCTTGATGGGGGGGGGCTACACCTTC | NA | TRBJ1-2 | NA | TRBV5-6
CASSAGAGYQETQYF | TGTGCCAGCAGTGCCGGAGCGGGATACCAAGAGACCCAGTACTTC | once | TRBJ2-5 | TRBD2 | TRBV27
CASSYSVGQGGNEQFF | TGTGCCAGCAGTTACTCCGTAGGACAGGGGGGCAATGAGCAGTTCTTC | NA | TRBJ2-1 | TRBD1 | TRBV6-5
CASSQGLAGPSYEQYF | TGCGCCAGCAGCCAAGGGCTAGCGGGCCCCTCCTACGAGCAGTACTTC | NA | TRBJ2-7 | TRBD2 | TRBV4-1
CASSPLHPGGLNEQYF | TGTGCCAGCAGTCCACTCCACCCCGGAGGCCTCAACGAGCAGTACTTC | NA | TRBJ2-7 | NA | TRBV27
CASSATGGVYGYTF | TGTGCCAGCAGCGCTACGGGGGGCGTCTATGGCTACACCTTC | NA | TRBJ1-2 | NA | TRBV9